The 9 T cell receptor beta chains presented below share a single source sample, sequenced in a study of Tregs in tolerant kidney transplant recipients. Recipients received nonmyeloablative bone marrow transplants from related graft donors, with transient mixed chimerism. The table came from immunoSEQ multiplex PCR; TCRdb's copy has only in-frame clones and leaves some out. The data show 65,000 or so clones, 70% to 90% seen once. The input for sequencing was CD4+ T cells from blood (PBMCs), taken 6 months after the transplant. Receptors originate from a human patient who received a combined kidney and bone marrow transplant. Certain T cells may be donor cells from the graft.

The count of this clone is one. V usage is TRBV5-1 and J usage is TRBJ2-7; TRBD1 aligns across 10 bases. In germline, CDR1 is SGHRS, CDR2 YFSETQ. V shed 1 base and J 6 bases; nucleotides not matched to a gene: 1. This CDR3 region has 13 residues. The CDR3 sequence is CASSLRDRGEQYF. In nucleotides, the CDR3 is TGCGCCAGCAGCTTGAGGGACAGGGGCGAGCAGTACTTC.

This chain links TRBV30 with TRBJ1-1; no definite D call. The CDR3 has 11 residues. Germline V lookup: CDR1 GTSNPN, CDR2 SVGIG (reference sequence). Trimming took off 8 bases at V and 3 bases at J, with 10 bases between the two ends. The CDR3 nucleotides are TGTGCCCACGGGTCCTACACTGAAGCTTTCTTT. Its translation: CAHGSYTEAFF.

The chain joins TRBV14 to TRBJ1-5; possible D gene TRBD1, 5 bases. Germline CDR1 is SGHDN and CDR2 is FVKESK. CDR3 length: 16 amino acids. V was shortened by 4 bases and J by 0 bases, with 13 bases between the two germline ends. The CDR3: CASSPGGGISNQPQHF. The CDR3 bases are TGTGCCAGCAGCCCGGGGGGGGGAATTAGCAATCAGCCCCAGCATTTT.

A note on this clone: Other DNA sequences in the sample encode the same CDR3. J is TRBJ2-5 and V is TRBV7-2; D is ambiguous. Trimming removed 5 bases from V and 2 bases from J, with 3 bases in between. This CDR3 has 11 amino acids. Germline V gives CDR1 SGHTA, CDR2 FQGNSA. CDR3 protein: CASSLQETQYF. The DNA for the CDR3 is TGTGCCAGCAGCCTGCAAGAGACCCAGTACTTC. The entire variable domain, with the rest obtained from reference TRBV7-2 and TRBJ2-5, is as follows: GAGVSQSPSNKVTEKGKDVELRCDPISGHTALYWYRQSLGQGLEFLIYFQGNSAPDKSGLPSDRFSAERTGGSVSTLTIQRTQQEDSAVYLCASSLQETQYFGPGTRLLVL.

The rearrangement uses TRBV19 and TRBJ1-5; 7 bases line up with TRBD1. The CDR3 sequence is 15 residues long. Germline V lookup: CDR1 LNHDA, CDR2 SQIVND (reference sequence). V gave up 6 bases and J gave up 4 bases; unmatched junction bases: 9. The DNA of the CDR3 is TGTGCCAGTAGGAACCTATCAGGGGGAAATCAGCCCCAGCATTTT. Translation: CASRNLSGGNQPQHF.

On this clone itself: The identical CDR3 is also encoded by other nucleotide sequences in the sample. The chain combines TRBV5-1 with TRBJ1-5, with unresolved D. Between the trimmed V and J ends, which lost 0 bases and 2 bases, there was a span of 3 bases. From germline, CDR1 is SGHRS and CDR2 YFSETQ. The CDR3 has 13 residues. The DNA for the CDR3 is TGCGCCAGCAGCTTGGCGGGCAATCAGCCCCAGCATTTT. This sequence encodes CASSLAGNQPQHF.

This chain joins TRBV5-1 and TRBJ2-3; D uncertain. Germline CDR1 SGHRS, CDR2 YFSETQ. The CDR3 has 14 amino acids. V gave up 0 bases and J gave up 2 bases, with 7 bases separating them. The CDR3 region is CASSLGVATDTQYF. The CDR3 DNA is TGCGCCAGCAGCTTGGGGGTAGCCACAGATACGCAGTATTTT.

This sequence joins TRBV7-9 and TRBJ2-1; TRBD2 matches 7 bases. Germline V lookup: CDR1 SEHNR, CDR2 FQNEAQ (reference sequence). CDR3 length equals 15 residues. With V trimmed by 5 bases and J by 5 bases, 9 bases remained unmatched. CDR3 bases: TGTGCCAGCAGCAAAATAGCGGGTTTAAACAATGAGCAGTTCTTC. Its protein is CASSKIAGLNNEQFF.

The V gene is TRBV7-2, the J gene TRBJ1-4; D remains ambiguous. There are 15 residues in the CDR3. Trimming took off 4 bases at V and 7 bases at J, with 16 bases between the two ends. CDR1 SGHTA and CDR2 FQGNSA come from the germline V gene. CDR3 region: CASSSELGLGEKLFF. The DNA of the CDR3 is TGTGCCAGCAGCTCCGAACTCGGCCTAGGTGAAAAACTGTTTTTT.